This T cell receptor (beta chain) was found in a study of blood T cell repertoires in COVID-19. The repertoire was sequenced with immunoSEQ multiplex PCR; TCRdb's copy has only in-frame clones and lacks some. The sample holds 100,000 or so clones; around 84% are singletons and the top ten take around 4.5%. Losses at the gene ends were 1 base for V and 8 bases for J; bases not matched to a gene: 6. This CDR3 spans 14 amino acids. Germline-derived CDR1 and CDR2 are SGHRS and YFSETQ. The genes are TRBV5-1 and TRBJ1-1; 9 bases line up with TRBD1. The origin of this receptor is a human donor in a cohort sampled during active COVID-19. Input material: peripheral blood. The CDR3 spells CASSLKGQGKEAFF. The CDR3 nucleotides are TGCGCCAGCAGCTTGAAGGGACAGGGTAAAGAAGCTTTCTTT.